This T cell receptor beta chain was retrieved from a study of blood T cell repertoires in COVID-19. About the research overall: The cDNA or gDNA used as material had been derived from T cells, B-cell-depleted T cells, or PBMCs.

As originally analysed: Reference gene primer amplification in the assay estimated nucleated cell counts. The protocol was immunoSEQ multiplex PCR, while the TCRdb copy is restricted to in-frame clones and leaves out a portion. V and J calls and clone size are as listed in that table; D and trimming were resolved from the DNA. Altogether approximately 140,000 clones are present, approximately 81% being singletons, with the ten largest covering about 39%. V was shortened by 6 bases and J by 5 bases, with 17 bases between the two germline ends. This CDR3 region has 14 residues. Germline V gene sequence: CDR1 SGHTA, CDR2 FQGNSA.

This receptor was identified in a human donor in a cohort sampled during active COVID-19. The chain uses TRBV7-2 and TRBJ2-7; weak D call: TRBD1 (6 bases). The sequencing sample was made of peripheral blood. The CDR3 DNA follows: TGTGCCAGCAGGGGCCAGGCGGACAGCAACGAGCAGTACTTC. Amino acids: CASRGQADSNEQYF.